These T cell receptor beta chains were read from a single sample in a study of Ad26.COV2.S vaccination and SARS-CoV-2 variants. Only in-frame clones appear in the TCRdb table, and some are missing; sequencing was by immunoSEQ multiplex PCR. The profile shows 300,000 to 400,000 clones, 86% of them singletons. The sequenced sample was peripheral blood, obtained in a trial of Ad26.COV2.S vaccine versus placebo. The origin of the receptors is a person between 18 and 60 years old who received the Ad26.COV2.S COVID-19 vaccine or a placebo. Each CDR3 is given with its conserved first and last residue. D genes are given only for firm matches. Size tells how often a clone was seen (once, few, many) or the class of an expanded clone, and some rows leave it out.

clone size,D gene,V gene,J gene,CDR3 length,CDR3 DNA,CDR3 protein
-,-,TRBV6-1,TRBJ1-1,19,TGTGCCAGCAGTGAATGGTTTCGGACGGTGAATCATCTCGGCACTGAAGCTTTCTTT,CASSEWFRTVNHLGTEAFF
-,-,TRBV7-2,TRBJ1-3,16,TGTGCCAGCAGCTCTTCAAGGGTTTTGACTGGAAACACCATATATTTT,CASSSSRVLTGNTIYF
-,-,TRBV4-1,TRBJ1-4,15,TGCGCCAGCAGCCAAGGGGCAGGGGTGGATGAAAAACTGTTTTTT,CASSQGAGVDEKLFF
-,TRBD2,TRBV19,TRBJ2-1,19,TGTGCCAGTAGAGAAGGGACTAGCGGGAGGAAAGGGGCCTACAATGAGCAGTTCTTC,CASREGTSGRKGAYNEQFF
-,-,TRBV27,TRBJ2-3,13,TGTGCCAGCAGGACTCCAGACAGGAATCGGGAGTATTTT,CASRTPDRNREYF
-,-,TRBV5-6,TRBJ2-1,15,TGTGCCAGCAGTTACGGTTACCGGGACAACAATGAGCAGTTCTTC,CASSYGYRDNNEQFF
-,-,TRBV30,TRBJ1-5,13,TGTGCCTGGAGTACAGGGTTTAATCAGCCCCAGCATTTT,CAWSTGFNQPQHF
-,-,TRBV28,TRBJ1-4,12,TGTGCCAGCCAGGTTACGGGGGAAAAACTGTTTTTT,CASQVTGEKLFF
-,-,TRBV7-9,TRBJ2-2,13,TGTGCCAGCAGCCCTGGGTACACCGGGGAGCTGTTTTTT,CASSPGYTGELFF
-,-,TRBV3-1/TRBV3-2,TRBJ1-4,14,TGTGCCAGCAGCCGGGAGGGTAATAATGAAAAACTGTTTTTT,CASSREGNNEKLFF
-,-,TRBV5-1,TRBJ2-3,15,TGCGCCAGCAGCTTGGCCCTGCCACCCACAGATACGCAGTATTTT,CASSLALPPTDTQYF
-,TRBD1,TRBV15,TRBJ1-2,15,TGTGCCACCGGTGACCCGACAGGGACTAACTATGGCTACACCTTC,CATGDPTGTNYGYTF
-,-,TRBV3-1/TRBV3-2,TRBJ1-5,15,TGTGCCAGCAGCCAGACCAGAGGGTGGGGTCAGCCCCAGCATTTT,CASSQTRGWGQPQHF
-,TRBD1,TRBV7-2,TRBJ1-4,14,TGTGCCAGCAGCTTGGGGACAGGGGCTGAAAAACTGTTTTTT,CASSLGTGAEKLFF
-,-,TRBV28,TRBJ2-3,11,TGTGCCAGCAACAGGGCAGATACGCAGTATTTT,CASNRADTQYF
-,-,TRBV11-2,TRBJ1-1,17,TGTGCCAGCAGCTTAGTAGGGGCAGGGCTTATGAACACTGAAGCTTTCTTT,CASSLVGAGLMNTEAFF
-,TRBD2,TRBV19,TRBJ2-1,14,TGTGCCATTAGCCGGGGGGGCCACTACAATGAGCAGTTCTTC,CAISRGGHYNEQFF
-,-,TRBV3-1/TRBV3-2,TRBJ2-1,19,TGTGCCAGCAGCCCCTTCGGGCGGGTCCGCGACCGCTCCTACAATGAGCAGTTCTTC,CASSPFGRVRDRSYNEQFF
once,TRBD2,TRBV9,TRBJ2-2,16,TGTGCCAGCAGCTCTTTAGCGGGGGCCAGCACCGGGGAGCTGTTTTTT,CASSSLAGASTGELFF
few,-,TRBV12-3/TRBV12-4,TRBJ1-2,11,TGTGCCAGCAGATCAGACCATGGCTACACCTTC,CASRSDHGYTF
-,-,TRBV2,TRBJ2-1,13,TGTGCCAGCAGTCAGTTATCCTACAATGAGCAGTTCTTC,CASSQLSYNEQFF
-,-,TRBV6-4,TRBJ1-5,13,TGTGCCAGCAGTGACGCGGCGGGACTATTCCAGCATTTT,CASSDAAGLFQHF
-,-,TRBV18,TRBJ2-5,11,TGTGCCAGCTCACGGCAAGAGACCCAGTACTTC,CASSRQETQYF
-,-,TRBV7-6,TRBJ1-4,14,TGTGCCAGCAGCCCCGGCGGGGTTGGTGAAAAACTGTTTTTT,CASSPGGVGEKLFF
-,-,TRBV3-1/TRBV3-2,TRBJ2-1,15,TGTGCCAGCAGCCCTCAAGGAGGCTCCTACAATGAGCAGTTCTTC,CASSPQGGSYNEQFF
-,TRBD1,TRBV2,TRBJ2-7,15,TGTGCCAGCAGTGAAGCGCTTCGGACAGGGGCCGAGCAGTACTTC,CASSEALRTGAEQYF
-,TRBD2,TRBV4-3,TRBJ2-7,17,TGCGCCAGCAGCCTAAATCCGGGACTACTCACTCACGACGAGCAGTACTTC,CASSLNPGLLTHDEQYF
-,TRBD1,TRBV25-1,TRBJ1-1,11,TGTGCCAGTACGACAGGGGTTCAAGCTTTCTTT,CASTTGVQAFF
once,-,TRBV20-1,TRBJ1-2,10,TGCAGTGCTAGAGAGGGTGGCTACACCTTC,CSAREGGYTF
-,TRBD1,TRBV3-1/TRBV3-2,TRBJ2-2,15,TGTGCCAGCAGCCGACAGGGGTCCAGCACCGGGGAGCTGTTTTTT,CASSRQGSSTGELFF
-,-,TRBV5-5,TRBJ1-2,13,TGTGCCAGCCGCCAGTCGACGAACTATGGCTACACCTTC,CASRQSTNYGYTF
-,-,TRBV28,TRBJ1-1,14,TGTGCCAGCAGTTGGACAGCGATGAACACTGAAGCTTTCTTT,CASSWTAMNTEAFF
-,TRBD1,TRBV7-2,TRBJ1-3,17,TGTGCCAGCAGCTTAGATCCCGGGACAGGGGTTGGAAACACCATATATTTT,CASSLDPGTGVGNTIYF
-,TRBD1,TRBV28,TRBJ1-1,11,TGTGCCAGCATGCTGACAGGGCGAACTTTCTTT,CASMLTGRTFF
-,-,TRBV9,TRBJ2-7,16,TGTGCCAGCAGCGGGGAACCGGGACGGAGATTTTACGAGCAGTACTTC,CASSGEPGRRFYEQYF
few,TRBD1,TRBV25-1,TRBJ1-1,15,TGTGCCAGCAGTGATCCCGGGACAGGGTCCACTGAAGCTTTCTTT,CASSDPGTGSTEAFF
-,-,TRBV2,TRBJ1-2,11,TGTGCCAGCAGGGACGCGGGGGGCTACACCTTC,CASRDAGGYTF
-,TRBD1,TRBV19,TRBJ1-4,14,TGTGCCAGTAGTCGGACAGGGCCAAATGAAAAACTGTTTTTT,CASSRTGPNEKLFF
-,TRBD1,TRBV6-2/TRBV6-3,TRBJ1-3,16,TGTGCCAGCAGCCGCGGACAGGGAAGCTCTGGAAACACCATATATTTT,CASSRGQGSSGNTIYF
once,-,TRBV9,TRBJ2-5,15,TGTGCCAGCAGCGTAGGACCAGGTGAAGGGGAGACCCAGTACTTC,CASSVGPGEGETQYF
-,-,TRBV11-2,TRBJ1-2,15,TGTGCCAGCAGCTTAGCCCCTCTGGTGGACTATGGCTACACCTTC,CASSLAPLVDYGYTF
once,-,TRBV18,TRBJ1-1,11,TGTGCCAGCTCACCGACTGCTGAAGCTTTCTTT,CASSPTAEAFF
-,-,TRBV19,TRBJ2-5,14,TGTGCCAGTAGTATAGCGGCACAGCAAGAGACCCAGTACTTC,CASSIAAQQETQYF
medium-sized,-,TRBV7-9,TRBJ1-3,17,TGTGCCAGCACCCACCTCTCGGCAGGCCTGTCTGGAAACACCATATATTTT,CASTHLSAGLSGNTIYF